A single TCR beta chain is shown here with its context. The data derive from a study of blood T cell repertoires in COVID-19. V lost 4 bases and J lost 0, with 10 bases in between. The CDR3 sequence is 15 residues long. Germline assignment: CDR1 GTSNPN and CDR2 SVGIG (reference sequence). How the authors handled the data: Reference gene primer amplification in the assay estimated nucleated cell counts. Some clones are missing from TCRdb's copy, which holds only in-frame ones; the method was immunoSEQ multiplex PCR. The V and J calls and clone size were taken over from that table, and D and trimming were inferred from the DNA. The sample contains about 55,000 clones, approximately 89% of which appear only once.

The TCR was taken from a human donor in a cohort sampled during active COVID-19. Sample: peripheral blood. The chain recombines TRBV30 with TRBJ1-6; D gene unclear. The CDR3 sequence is CAWTEGSSYNSPLHF. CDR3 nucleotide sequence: TGTGCCTGGACCGAGGGAAGCTCCTATAATTCACCCCTCCACTTT.